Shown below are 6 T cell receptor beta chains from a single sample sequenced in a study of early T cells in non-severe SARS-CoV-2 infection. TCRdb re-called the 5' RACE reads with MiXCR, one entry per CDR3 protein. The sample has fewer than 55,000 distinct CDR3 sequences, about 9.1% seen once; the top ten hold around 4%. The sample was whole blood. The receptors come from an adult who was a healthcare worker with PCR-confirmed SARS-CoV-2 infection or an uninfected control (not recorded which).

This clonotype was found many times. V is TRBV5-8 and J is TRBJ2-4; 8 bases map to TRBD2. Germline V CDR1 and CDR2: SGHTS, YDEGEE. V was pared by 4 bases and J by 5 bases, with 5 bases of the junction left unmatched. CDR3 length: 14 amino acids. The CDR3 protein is CASSPGLAQNIQYF. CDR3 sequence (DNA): TGTGCCAGCAGCCCAGGACTAGCACAAAACATTCAGTACTTC.

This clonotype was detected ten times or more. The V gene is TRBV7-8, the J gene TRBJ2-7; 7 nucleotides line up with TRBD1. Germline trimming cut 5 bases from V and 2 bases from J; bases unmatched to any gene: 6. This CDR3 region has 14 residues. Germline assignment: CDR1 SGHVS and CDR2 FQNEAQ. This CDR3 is CASSLHRGTYEQYF. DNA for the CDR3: TGTGCCAGCAGCCTCCACAGGGGTACCTACGAGCAGTACTTC.

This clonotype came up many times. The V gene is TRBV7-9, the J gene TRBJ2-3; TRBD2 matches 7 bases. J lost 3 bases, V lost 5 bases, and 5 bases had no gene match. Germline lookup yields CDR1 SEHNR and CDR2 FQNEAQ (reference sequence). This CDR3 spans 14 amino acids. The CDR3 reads CASSREGGTDTQYF. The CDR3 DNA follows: TGTGCCAGCAGCAGGGAGGGCGGGACAGATACGCAGTATTTT. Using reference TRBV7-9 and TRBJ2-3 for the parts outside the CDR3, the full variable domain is DTGVSQNPRHKITKRGQNVTFRCDPISEHNRLYWYRQTLGQGPEFLTYFQNEAQLEKSRLLSDRFSAERPKGSFSTLEIQRTEQGDSAMYLCASSREGGTDTQYFGPGTRLTVL.

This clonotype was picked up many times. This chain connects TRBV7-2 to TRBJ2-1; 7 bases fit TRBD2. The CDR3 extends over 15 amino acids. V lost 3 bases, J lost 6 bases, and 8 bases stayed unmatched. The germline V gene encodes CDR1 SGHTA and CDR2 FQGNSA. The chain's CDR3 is CASSFSPGGSNEQFF. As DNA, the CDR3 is TGTGCCAGCAGCTTTTCTCCGGGAGGTAGCAATGAGCAGTTCTTC.

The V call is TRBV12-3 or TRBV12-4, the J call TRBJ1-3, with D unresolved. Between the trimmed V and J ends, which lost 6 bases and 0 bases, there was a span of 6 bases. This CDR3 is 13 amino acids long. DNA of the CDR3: TGTGCCAGCAGACCCAACTCTGGAAACACCATATATTTT. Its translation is CASRPNSGNTIYF.

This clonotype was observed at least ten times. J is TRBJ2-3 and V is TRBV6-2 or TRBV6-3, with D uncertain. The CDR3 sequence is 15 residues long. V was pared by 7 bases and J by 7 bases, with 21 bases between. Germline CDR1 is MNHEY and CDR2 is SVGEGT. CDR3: CASIPAGPVRNTQYF. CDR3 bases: TGTGCCAGCATTCCGGCCGGCCCGGTACGAAATACGCAGTATTTT.